This T cell receptor beta chain was sequenced in a study of blood T cell repertoires in COVID-19. Study background: Sites across the United States, Italy and Spain contributed samples from acute and convalescent COVID-19. PBMCs, B-cell-depleted T cells, or T cells were the source of the cDNA or gDNA that made up the material.

The CDR3 runs 16 residues. V shed 5 bases and J 2 bases; nucleotides not matched to a gene: 7. CDR1 is SGHVS and CDR2 is FQNEAQ in the germline V gene. Per the original data handling: Reference gene primer amplification in the assay estimated nucleated cell counts. Some clones are missing from TCRdb's copy, which holds only in-frame ones; the method was immunoSEQ multiplex PCR. V and J calls and clone size are given by that table; D and trimming were obtained from the DNA. The sample lists fewer than 150,000 clones, around 87% occurring once. The V and J genes are TRBV7-8 and TRBJ2-3; 10 nucleotides align to TRBD1. The source is a woman between 70 and 85 years old with acute or convalescent COVID-19. Sequenced: peripheral blood. The CDR3 region has the DNA TGTGCCAGCAGCGCTCGACAGGGGGCTGTCACAGATACGCAGTATTTT. Protein: CASSARQGAVTDTQYF.